One and the same sample provided the 24 T cell receptor beta chains below, sequenced in a study of graft-versus-host responses after intestinal transplantation. The table came from immunoSEQ multiplex PCR; TCRdb's copy has only in-frame clones and leaves some out. The sample contains tens of thousands of clones, roughly 91% of which appear only once. The antigens of these receptors remain unknown. The source material was unstimulated CD8+ T cells sorted from spleen or lymph node cells, sampled before intestinal transplant. Source of these receptors: a human donor who received an intestinal transplant.

V is TRBV29-1 and J is TRBJ2-7; the D gene is possibly TRBD1 (5 bases). The CDR3 has 13 amino acids. Trimming removed 4 bases at V and 6 bases at J, with 16 bases between. Looked up from germline, CDR1 is SQVTM and CDR2 is ANQGSEA. CDR3 DNA sequence: TGCAGCGTTGTCACGTCAGGGATCGGCGAGCAGTACTTC. Translating it yields CSVVTSGIGEQYF.

The CDR3 here is CASSLPEGGPYNEQFF. The CDR3 DNA is TGTGCCAGCAGTTTACCTGAAGGGGGCCCCTACAATGAGCAGTTCTTC. This sequence joins TRBV27 and TRBJ2-1; TRBD1 aligns across 7 bases. Germline values: CDR1 MNHEY, CDR2 SMNVEV (reference sequence). The CDR3 has 16 residues. Trimming at V came to 2 bases and at J to 2 bases, leaving 6 bases not matched to a gene.

The rearrangement joins TRBV7-9 to TRBJ2-1, with D possibly matching TRBD2 (5 bases). The CDR3 covers 16 residues. V was cut by 5 bases and J by 0 bases, with 14 bases left in between. Per germline, CDR1 SEHNR and CDR2 FQNEAQ (reference sequence). CDR3 nucleotides: TGTGCCAGCAGCCCACCGCGGGTGGGCTCCTACAATGAGCAGTTCTTC. This gives the protein CASSPPRVGSYNEQFF.

V is TRBV5-5 and J is TRBJ1-1, with 8 bases fitting TRBD1. The junction had 4 bases not matched to a gene; V was cut back by 2 bases and J by 4 bases. Germline assignment: CDR1 SGHKS and CDR2 YYEKEE (reference sequence). This CDR3 contains 14 residues. Written as DNA, the CDR3 is TGTGCCAGCAGCTTCGACAGGGGAGGCACTGAAGCTTTCTTT. Amino acids: CASSFDRGGTEAFF. Supplemented by reference TRBV5-5 and TRBJ1-1, the full variable domain reads DAGVTQSPTHLIKTRGQQVTLRCSPISGHKSVSWYQQVLGQGPQFIFQYYEKEERGRGNFPDRFSARQFPNYSSELNVNALLLGDSALYLCASSFDRGGTEAFFGQGTRLTVV.

This chain uses TRBV7-2 with TRBJ1-6; D is undetermined. Trimming cost V 5 bases and J 0 bases, with 14 bases left between them. The CDR3 runs to 17 residues. The germline V gene encodes CDR1 SGHTA and CDR2 FQGNSA. The CDR3 bases are TGTGCCAGCAGCGTAGACGGGATGAGCTCCTATAATTCACCCCTCCACTTT. This translates into CASSVDGMSSYNSPLHF.

This clone was counted once. The chain uses TRBV11-2 and TRBJ2-3; perhaps TRBD1 as D (6 bases). Germline V gives CDR1 SGHAT, CDR2 FQNNGV. V shed 5 bases and J shed 3 bases, with 15 bases lying between them. The CDR3 extends over 15 amino acids. CDR3 nucleotide sequence: TGTGCCAGCAGCCTCCGGACAGAACGTACAGATACGCAGTATTTT. Its translation: CASSLRTERTDTQYF.

The table lists this clone with a count of one. The chain is built from TRBV13 and TRBJ2-1; TRBD1 agrees at 9 bases. J was trimmed by 9 bases and V by 5 bases; bases with no gene match: 17. CDR3 length equals 17 residues. Germline CDR1 and CDR2: PRHDT and FYEKMQ (reference sequence). The CDR3 region is CASSPAASQGARSEQFF. CDR3 in DNA: TGTGCCAGCAGCCCGGCGGCCTCACAGGGGGCAAGGAGTGAGCAGTTCTTC.

This clone was picked up one time. The V call is TRBV30, the J call TRBJ2-7; 10 positions match TRBD1. Germline lookup yields CDR1 GTSNPN and CDR2 SVGIG (reference sequence). Trimming cost V 2 bases and J 0 bases; bases outside gene matches: 1. The CDR3 is made up of 14 amino acids. The CDR3 nucleotides read TGTGCCTGGAGTCGGACAGGGGGCTCCTACGAGCAGTACTTC. Protein product: CAWSRTGGSYEQYF. The whole variable domain, remainder taken from reference TRBV30 and TRBJ2-7, is SQTIHQWPATLVQPVGSPLSLECTVEGTSNPNLYWYRQAAGRGLQLLFYSVGIGQISSEVPQNLSASRPQDRQFILSSKKLLLSDSGFYLCAWSRTGGSYEQYFGPGTRLTVT.

This sequence joins TRBV2 and TRBJ2-7; a possible D gene is TRBD1 (5 bases). CDR1 SNHLY and CDR2 FYNNEI come from the germline V gene. The length of the CDR3 is 17 residues. V shed 0 bases and J shed 2 bases, with 17 bases lying between them. The CDR3 coding sequence is TGTGCCAGCAGTGAAGCGTCCGTAAGTCCAGGGACCTACGAGCAGTACTTC. Amino acid sequence: CASSEASVSPGTYEQYF. Combining the CDR3 with reference TRBV2 and TRBJ2-7 gives the whole variable domain EPEVTQTPSHQVTQMGQEVILRCVPISNHLYFYWYRQILGQKVEFLVSFYNNEISEKSEIFDDQFSVERPDGSNFTLKIRSTKLEDSAMYFCASSEASVSPGTYEQYFGPGTRLTVT.

Here the CDR3 reads CATDPDRVNTGELFF. The DNA for the CDR3 is TGTGCCACTGACCCGGACAGGGTGAACACCGGGGAGCTGTTTTTT. The chain has TRBV7-2 and TRBJ2-2, with 8 bases aligning to TRBD1. The CDR3 consists of 15 residues. Germline lookup yields CDR1 SGHTA and CDR2 FQGNSA. The V gene end was trimmed by 10 bases and the J gene end by 1 base; junction bases not matched to a gene: 8.

The rearrangement joins TRBV4-3 to TRBJ2-2; 8 positions match TRBD1. Trimming took 1 base from V and 7 from J; bases not matched to a gene: 5. The CDR3 extends over 15 amino acids. Per germline, CDR1 LGHNA and CDR2 YSLEER. DNA for the CDR3: TGCGCCAGCAGCCAAGCCCAGGGGGCGGACGGGGAGCTGTTTTTT. This codes for CASSQAQGADGELFF.

As for this clone: At one end, the junction sequence differs from germline, possibly due to a read error. V gene TRBV7-9 combines with J gene TRBJ2-7; D possibly corresponds to TRBD1 (6 bases). Looked up from germline, CDR1 is SEHNR and CDR2 is FQNEAQ (reference sequence). The CDR3 totals 13 residues. As DNA, the CDR3 is TGTGCCAGCCTCCAGGGGACGTCCTCCGAGCAGTACTTC. Translation gives CASLQGTSSEQYF.

The chain has TRBV6-1 and TRBJ2-7; a weak D match, TRBD2 (6 bases). The CDR3 has 15 amino acids. Germline V CDR1 and CDR2: MNHNS, SASEGT. Trimming cost V 11 bases and J 5 bases, with 25 bases left between them. The CDR3 region is CAGAPWRESEDEQYF. For the CDR3, the DNA is TGTGCCGGGGCCCCCTGGAGGGAAAGTGAGGACGAGCAGTACTTC.

The J gene is TRBJ2-2, the V gene TRBV7-9, with D tentatively TRBD1 (7 bases). V was pared by 4 bases and J by 3 bases, with 15 bases between. The V gene's germline CDR1 is SEHNR and CDR2 FQNEAQ (reference sequence). CDR3 length equals 16 residues. CDR3 nucleotide sequence: TGTGCCAGCAGCTCCAGGGGGGCGCCGGACACCGGGGAGCTGTTTTTT. This gives the protein CASSSRGAPDTGELFF.

The chain is built from TRBV6-6 and TRBJ1-2, with 9 positions matching TRBD1. The length of the CDR3 is 12 residues. CDR1 and CDR2 (germline): MNHNY, SVGAGI (reference sequence). J lost 7 bases, V lost 6 bases, and 3 bases had no gene match. The CDR3 DNA reads as TGTGCCAGCAGCACAGGGGGCCCTGGCTACACCTTC. As protein: CASSTGGPGYTF.

This clone appeared a single time. The genes are TRBV9 and TRBJ2-1; the D gene is possibly TRBD1 (6 bases). The CDR3 consists of 15 residues. Trimming pared 4 bases from V and 7 bases from J, leaving 18 bases between. Germline values: CDR1 SGDLS, CDR2 YYNGEE. This CDR3 reads CASSRRVQGSNEQFF. The CDR3 DNA is TGTGCCAGCAGCCGTAGGGTACAGGGCTCTAATGAGCAGTTCTTC.

The rearrangement links TRBV29-1 to TRBJ2-1, with TRBD1 matching over 10 bases. The CDR3 covers 14 residues. Germline V gene data show CDR1 as SQVTM and CDR2 as ANQGSEA. Trimming removed 5 bases from V and 3 bases from J; junction bases left unmatched: 4. CDR3 nucleotide sequence: TGCAGCGTTAGGGACAGGGGTAACTACAATGAGCAGTTCTTC. Translation: CSVRDRGNYNEQFF.

The rearrangement joins TRBV9 to TRBJ2-7; no definite D call. CDR3 length equals 14 residues. The V end was cut by 0 bases, the J end by 6 bases, with 13 bases between. Germline lookup yields CDR1 SGDLS and CDR2 YYNGEE. The CDR3 nucleotides are TGTGCCAGCAGCGTAGGGAGTTACGCGATCGAGCAGTACTTC. Protein: CASSVGSYAIEQYF.

The chain links TRBV27 to TRBJ1-1; perhaps TRBD1 as D (6 bases). Germline values: CDR1 MNHEY, CDR2 SMNVEV (reference sequence). The CDR3 contains 13 residues. The V gene lost 3 bases and the J gene lost 8 bases, with 13 bases spanning the gap. The CDR3 bases are TGTGCCAGCAGTTTTCTGGGGGCCCCAGAAGCTTTCTTT. Its translation is CASSFLGAPEAFF.

The chain joins TRBV9 to TRBJ1-2, with 7 positions matching TRBD1. The CDR3 runs to 16 residues. From germline, CDR1 is SGDLS and CDR2 YYNGEE. The trim removed 0 bases at V and 4 bases at J, leaving 9 bases unmatched. Here the CDR3 DNA reads TGTGCCAGCAGCGTAGCCACCGGACAGGACGCCTATGGCTACACCTTC. Protein: CASSVATGQDAYGYTF.

Worth noting for this clone: In the same sample, other DNA sequences code for this CDR3. CDR3 nucleotide sequence: TGTGCCAGCAGTACCTCGCGAGAGGCGCGTAGGGAGCAGTACTTC. This encodes CASSTSREARREQYF. The chain recombines TRBV27 with TRBJ2-7; D gene uncertain. Per germline, CDR1 MNHEY and CDR2 SMNVEV (reference sequence). The CDR3 sequence is 15 residues long. V dropped 5 bases and J dropped 7 bases, with 21 bases sitting between them.

This chain uses TRBV4-3 with TRBJ2-3, with 9 bases aligning to TRBD1. The germline V gene has CDR1 LGHNA and CDR2 YSLEER. The V gene end was trimmed by 3 bases and the J gene end by 6 bases; junction bases not matched to a gene: 4. The CDR3 has 14 amino acids. DNA of the CDR3: TGCGCCAGCAGCCACAGGACAGGGGACGATACGCAGTATTTT. Protein: CASSHRTGDDTQYF.

The gene calls are TRBV9 and TRBJ1-1; D not resolved. Between the trimmed V and J ends, which lost 0 bases and 0 bases, there was a span of 9 bases. The CDR3 runs to 15 residues. CDR1 and CDR2 from the germline V gene are SGDLS and YYNGEE. The CDR3 region has the DNA TGTGCCAGCAGCGTAGGAACAGCCATGAACACTGAAGCTTTCTTT. It encodes CASSVGTAMNTEAFF.

In its sample, this clone was seen once. V usage is TRBV5-6 and J usage is TRBJ2-1, with 7 nucleotides matching TRBD1. V shed 5 bases, J shed 6 bases, and the junction held 14 bases outside the gene matches. CDR1 SGHDT and CDR2 YYEEEE come from the germline V gene. The CDR3 has 16 amino acids. The CDR3: CASRPAIQQGSNEQFF. The CDR3 DNA sequence: TGTGCCAGCAGGCCCGCGATTCAACAGGGGAGCAATGAGCAGTTCTTC.